This TCR beta chain was profiled in a study of cytomegalovirus exposure and HLA in healthy donors. Vbeta (60) and Jbeta (13) primers were used in the PCR. This table comes from immunoSEQ multiplex PCR, and its TCRdb copy is limited to in-frame clones, with some not included. The sample gives under 200,000 clones, 68% of which show up once; roughly 2.7% is in the top ten. This clone showed up just a few times. The trim removed 6 bases at V and 0 bases at J, leaving 10 bases unmatched. Germline V gene data show CDR1 as LNHDA and CDR2 as SQIVND (reference sequence). CDR3 length equals 16 residues. The source of this sequence is a woman in her thirties or forties in good health and CMV-seropositive. Sequenced material: PBMCs. The chain combines TRBV19 with TRBJ2-7; TRBD1 matches 8 bases. In DNA form, the CDR3 reads TGTGCCAGTAGCCCTCTTGGACAGGGCAGCTCCTACGAGCAGTACTTC. Residues: CASSPLGQGSSYEQYF.